The rows below give T cell receptor beta chains drawn from one sample of a study of regulatory T cells in long-lasting Graves disease. MiXCR, run by TCRdb on the multiplex PCR reads, gives a single entry per CDR3 protein. The top ten clones hold roughly 6.9% of a sample with around 450,000 distinct CDR3 sequences, 20% to 25% of them seen once. The sequences come from peripheral blood mononuclear cells (PBMCs), collected when the disease was refractory, from a patient treated with antithyroid drugs. These receptors all stem from a female donor with Graves disease. Each CDR3 is given with its conserved first and last residue. The order of the fields is J gene, CDR3 length, V gene, D gene, clone size, CDR3 protein, CDR3 DNA. A D gene is named only where the DNA matches it firmly. A row's size may be missing; if present it is once, few, many or a size class.

j_gene: TRBJ1-4; len: 15; v_gene: TRBV5-1; d_gene: NA; abundance: NA; CDR3aa: CASSLSTWENEKLFF; CDR3nt: TGCGCCAGCAGCTTGTCAACTTGGGAAAATGAAAAACTGTTTTTT
j_gene: TRBJ1-2; len: 13; v_gene: TRBV7-9; d_gene: TRBD1; abundance: NA; CDR3aa: CASTPTGGYGYTF; CDR3nt: TGTGCCAGCACCCCCACAGGGGGCTATGGCTACACCTTC
j_gene: TRBJ2-5; len: 16; v_gene: TRBV19; d_gene: NA; abundance: NA; CDR3aa: CASSTLHRGRMETQYF; CDR3nt: TGTGCCAGTAGTACCCTTCATCGGGGGCGGATGGAGACCCAGTACTTC
j_gene: TRBJ1-6; len: 17; v_gene: TRBV4-2; d_gene: NA; abundance: NA; CDR3aa: CASSQDVGQSQYSPLHF; CDR3nt: TGTGCCAGCAGCCAAGATGTCGGGCAGAGCCAATATTCACCCCTCCACTTT
j_gene: TRBJ2-7; len: 13; v_gene: TRBV29-1; d_gene: NA; abundance: many; CDR3aa: CSVASVRSYEQYF; CDR3nt: TGCAGCGTTGCAAGTGTGAGGTCCTACGAGCAGTACTTC
j_gene: TRBJ2-7; len: 14; v_gene: TRBV6-2/TRBV6-3; d_gene: TRBD2; abundance: NA; CDR3aa: CASSYSGRGGEQYF; CDR3nt: TGTGCCAGCAGTTATTCCGGGAGGGGGGGCGAGCAGTACTTC
j_gene: TRBJ2-5; len: 14; v_gene: TRBV29-1; d_gene: TRBD1; abundance: many; CDR3aa: CSSGQAGGWETQYF; CDR3nt: TGCAGCTCGGGACAGGCTGGGGGTTGGGAGACCCAGTACTTC
j_gene: TRBJ1-5; len: 15; v_gene: TRBV6-1; d_gene: NA; abundance: NA; CDR3aa: CASRKSGINSQPQHF; CDR3nt: TGTGCCAGCCGGAAGTCGGGGATCAATAGTCAGCCCCAGCATTTT
j_gene: TRBJ2-3; len: 11; v_gene: TRBV18; d_gene: NA; abundance: NA; CDR3aa: CASLGADTQYF; CDR3nt: TGTGCCAGCCTAGGCGCCGATACGCAGTATTTT
j_gene: TRBJ1-1; len: 13; v_gene: TRBV29-1; d_gene: NA; abundance: NA; CDR3aa: CSVLGGGKTEAFF; CDR3nt: TGCAGCGTTTTGGGGGGAGGAAAGACTGAAGCTTTCTTT
j_gene: TRBJ2-7; len: 14; v_gene: TRBV12-3/TRBV12-4; d_gene: NA; abundance: few; CDR3aa: CASSFPPNINEQYF; CDR3nt: TGTGCCAGCAGTTTTCCCCCAAATATTAACGAGCAGTACTTC
j_gene: TRBJ2-1; len: 16; v_gene: TRBV28; d_gene: TRBD2; abundance: NA; CDR3aa: CASSSSHRLALNEQFF; CDR3nt: TGTGCCAGCAGTTCTTCACATAGACTAGCCCTCAATGAGCAGTTCTTC
j_gene: TRBJ2-2; len: 14; v_gene: TRBV19; d_gene: NA; abundance: NA; CDR3aa: CASSIRRAPGELFF; CDR3nt: TGTGCCAGTAGTATAAGGAGAGCTCCCGGGGAGCTGTTTTTT
j_gene: TRBJ2-1; len: 16; v_gene: TRBV7-7; d_gene: NA; abundance: many; CDR3aa: CASSLGQSGSYNEQFF; CDR3nt: TGTGCTAGCAGCTTAGGCCAGAGCGGCTCCTACAATGAGCAGTTCTTC
j_gene: TRBJ1-1; len: 14; v_gene: TRBV12-3/TRBV12-4; d_gene: TRBD1; abundance: many; CDR3aa: CASSNRGRYTEAFF; CDR3nt: TGTGCCAGCAGTAACAGGGGGCGGTACACTGAAGCTTTCTTT
j_gene: TRBJ2-7; len: 13; v_gene: TRBV12-3/TRBV12-4; d_gene: NA; abundance: few; CDR3aa: CASRLRGSYEQYF; CDR3nt: TGTGCCAGCAGGTTAAGGGGTAGCTACGAGCAGTACTTC
j_gene: TRBJ2-2; len: 17; v_gene: TRBV28; d_gene: NA; abundance: many; CDR3aa: CASSLVSNRANTGELFF; CDR3nt: TGTGCCAGCAGTTTAGTGTCGAACAGGGCGAACACCGGGGAGCTGTTTTTT